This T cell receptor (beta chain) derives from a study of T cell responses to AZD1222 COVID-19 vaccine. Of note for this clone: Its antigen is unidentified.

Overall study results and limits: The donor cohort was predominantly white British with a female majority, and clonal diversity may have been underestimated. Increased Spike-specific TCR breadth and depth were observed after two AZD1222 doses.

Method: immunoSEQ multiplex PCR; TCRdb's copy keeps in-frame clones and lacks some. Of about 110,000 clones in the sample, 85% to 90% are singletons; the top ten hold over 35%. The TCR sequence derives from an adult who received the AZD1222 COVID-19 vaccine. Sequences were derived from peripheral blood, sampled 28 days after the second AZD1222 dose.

The CDR3 loop reads CASSLVLGGASPLHF. CDR3 coding DNA: TGTGCCAGCAGCTTAGTGCTCGGCGGTGCTTCACCCCTCCACTTT. The rearrangement uses TRBV7-9 and TRBJ1-6; D unclear. Germline CDR1 reads SEHNR; CDR2 reads FQNEAQ (reference sequence). The CDR3 loop spans 15 amino acids. With 1 base removed from V and 9 bases from J, the gap between germline ends came to 13 bases. Full variable domain (rest looked up from reference TRBV7-9 and TRBJ1-6): DTGVSQNPRHKITKRGQNVTFRCDPISEHNRLYWYRQTLGQGPEFLTYFQNEAQLEKSRLLSDRFSAERPKGSFSTLEIQRTEQGDSAMYLCASSLVLGGASPLHFGNGTRLTVT.